Below are 27 T cell receptor beta chains sequenced from a single sample in a study of cytomegalovirus exposure and HLA in healthy donors. The PCR made use of 60 Vbeta and 13 Jbeta primers. Repertoires were generated with immunoSEQ multiplex PCR, while TCRdb's copy carries only in-frame clones and drops some. This sample yields roughly 130,000 clones, of which 79% are seen a single time; approximately 1% belongs to the top ten. The sequenced sample was PBMCs. Receptors were obtained from a man younger than 30 in good health and CMV-seronegative.

J is TRBJ2-7 and V is TRBV5-1; 13 positions match TRBD2. Germline V CDR1 and CDR2: SGHRS, YFSETQ. With 5 bases clipped from V and 2 bases from J, the junction kept 10 bases outside the gene matches. The CDR3 loop spans 17 amino acids. For the CDR3, the DNA is TGCGCCAGCAGTGGTGGACTAGCGGGGGTTGGGGCCTACGAGCAGTACTTC. Protein product: CASSGGLAGVGAYEQYF.

The V and J genes are TRBV11-2 and TRBJ2-1; 10 bases agree with TRBD2. Germline CDR1 reads SGHAT; CDR2 reads FQNNGV. The CDR3 extends over 16 amino acids. V gave up 1 base and J gave up 4 bases; unmatched junction bases: 4. Written as DNA, the CDR3 is TGTGCCAGCAGCTTAGGTTCTAGCGGGGGTTACAATGAGCAGTTCTTC. It codes for CASSLGSSGGYNEQFF.

The V gene is TRBV27, the J gene TRBJ2-1; 8 nucleotides match TRBD1. CDR3 length: 16 residues. J gave up 4 bases and V 6 bases, and 11 bases lay outside the gene matches. Germline CDR1 MNHEY, CDR2 SMNVEV (reference sequence). The CDR3 here is CASRSSGTGYYNEQFF. CDR3 nucleotide sequence: TGTGCCAGCAGATCCTCCGGGACAGGATATTACAATGAGCAGTTCTTC.

This rearrangement joins TRBV10-3 to TRBJ1-2; the D gene is possibly TRBD1 (5 bases). V lost 4 bases to trimming and J lost 1 base, with 16 bases between them. This CDR3 is built from 16 residues. The V gene's germline CDR1 is ENHRY and CDR2 SYGVKD. This CDR3 is CAISVIRQTINYGYTF. The CDR3 DNA sequence: TGTGCCATCAGTGTTATTAGACAGACGATTAACTATGGCTACACCTTC.

The genes are TRBV5-1 and TRBJ1-1; a possible D gene is TRBD1 (5 bases). The V and J ends lost 1 base and 2 bases respectively, with 6 bases between them. There are 13 residues in the CDR3. Per germline, CDR1 SGHRS and CDR2 YFSETQ. The CDR3 sequence: CASSLRGNTEAFF. Here the CDR3 DNA reads TGCGCCAGCAGCTTGAGGGGTAACACTGAAGCTTTCTTT.

The V call is TRBV9, the J call TRBJ1-5, with 12 bases aligning to TRBD1. Germline values: CDR1 SGDLS, CDR2 YYNGEE. Unmatched junction bases numbered 11, after V lost 4 bases and J lost 6 bases. The CDR3 sequence is 17 residues long. The CDR3, as DNA: TGTGCCAGCAGCCCCTGGGACAGGGGGCCAGGGAGTCAGCCCCAGCATTTT. Translating gives CASSPWDRGPGSQPQHF.

Turning to this clone: This same CDR3 is encoded by further DNA sequences in the sample. DNA for the CDR3: TGTGCCAGCAGCACGAGGGTGAACACCGGGGAGCTGTTTTTT. Translation gives CASSTRVNTGELFF. V is TRBV9 and J is TRBJ2-2; weak D call: TRBD2 (5 bases). This CDR3 comprises 14 residues. V lost 4 bases and J lost 1, with 8 bases in between. Germline CDR1 reads SGDLS; CDR2 reads YYNGEE.

The genes are TRBV9 and TRBJ2-5; 8 bases fit TRBD1. This CDR3 comprises 14 residues. With 4 bases clipped from V and 4 bases from J, the junction kept 6 bases outside the gene matches. The germline V gene encodes CDR1 SGDLS and CDR2 YYNGEE. The CDR3 is CASSPRTGRETQYF. CDR3 sequence (DNA): TGTGCCAGCAGCCCCCGGACAGGGAGAGAGACCCAGTACTTC.

This chain links TRBV30 with TRBJ1-5; D is ambiguous. The CDR3 consists of 15 residues. CDR1 is GTSNPN and CDR2 is SVGIG in the germline V gene (reference sequence). Trimming cost V 0 bases and J 0 bases, with 9 bases left between them. The CDR3 loop is CAWSVAVNSNQPQHF. The CDR3 region has the DNA TGTGCCTGGAGTGTTGCAGTCAATAGCAATCAGCCCCAGCATTTT.

This clone was detected only once. The chain combines TRBV30 with TRBJ2-7; D is unresolved. Trimming stripped 3 bases from V and 0 bases from J, with 9 bases between. CDR1 and CDR2 (germline): GTSNPN, SVGIG (reference sequence). The CDR3 totals 13 residues. CDR3 in amino acids: CAWSAKSSYEQYF. Written as DNA, the CDR3 is TGTGCCTGGAGCGCCAAGAGCTCCTACGAGCAGTACTTC.

The chain combines TRBV4-1 with TRBJ2-4; D ambiguous. CDR1 and CDR2 (germline): MGHRA, YSYEKL. The V end was cut by 1 base, the J end by 5 bases, with 9 bases between. This CDR3 spans 14 amino acids. This CDR3 reads CASSQGARENIQYF. As DNA, the CDR3 is TGCGCCAGCAGCCAAGGGGCTCGAGAAAACATTCAGTACTTC.

The V gene is TRBV27, the J gene TRBJ1-5; maybe TRBD1 (6 bases). Germline-derived CDR1 and CDR2 are MNHEY and SMNVEV (reference sequence). The CDR3 has 15 amino acids. V lost 0 bases to trimming and J lost 4 bases, with 10 bases between them. The chain's CDR3 is CASSLSGTLNQPQHF. The CDR3 DNA is TGTGCCAGCAGTTTATCAGGGACACTAAATCAGCCCCAGCATTTT.

The chain is built from TRBV5-1 and TRBJ1-6; no clear D gene. The CDR3 is 17 amino acids. Deletions cut 4 bases from V and 7 bases from J, with 21 bases between. Per germline, CDR1 SGHRS and CDR2 YFSETQ. This CDR3 is CASSPKTDGGGNSPLHF. In nucleotides, the CDR3 is TGCGCCAGCAGCCCCAAGACCGACGGAGGTGGGAATTCACCCCTCCACTTT.

This sequence joins TRBV10-3 and TRBJ2-3, with D tentatively TRBD2 (7 bases). This CDR3 comprises 14 residues. Trimming stripped 4 bases from V and 3 bases from J, with 11 bases between. Germline values: CDR1 ENHRY, CDR2 SYGVKD. CDR3 loop: CAISVGGATDTQYF. CDR3 bases: TGTGCCATCAGTGTAGGGGGGGCGACAGATACGCAGTATTTT.

The chain carries TRBV6-5 and TRBJ1-3, with TRBD1 as a possible D gene (6 bases). CDR1 and CDR2 from the germline V gene are MNHEY and SVGAGI. V lost 0 bases, J lost 2 bases, and 8 bases lay in between. CDR3 length: 15 amino acids. The CDR3 region is CASSYSRTAGNTIYF. The CDR3 coding sequence is TGTGCCAGCAGTTACTCGAGGACAGCTGGAAACACCATATATTTT.

This chain uses TRBV4-2 with TRBJ2-3; D remains unclear. Germline V gene data show CDR1 as LGHNA and CDR2 as YNFKEQ. The CDR3 is made up of 16 amino acids. The V end lost 0 bases, the J end lost 1 base, and 11 bases lay between the germline ends. The CDR3 spells CASSQELGSRTDTQYF. In DNA, the CDR3 is TGTGCCAGCAGCCAAGAGTTGGGCTCTCGCACAGATACGCAGTATTTT.

This sequence joins TRBV5-4 and TRBJ1-1, with D possibly TRBD1 on 5 matching bases. Trimming left V 3 bases short and J 0 bases short, with 12 bases between. Per the germline V gene, CDR1 is SGHNT and CDR2 is YYREEE (reference sequence). This CDR3 comprises 15 residues. In DNA, the CDR3 is TGTGCCAGCAGCTATAAGGGGTCCCTGAACACTGAAGCTTTCTTT. This gives the protein CASSYKGSLNTEAFF.

This chain joins TRBV7-8 and TRBJ1-4; 7 bases map to TRBD1. J gave up 14 bases and V 0 bases, and 6 bases lay outside the gene matches. The CDR3 is 13 residues long. Germline values: CDR1 SGHVS, CDR2 FQNEAQ. The CDR3 loop is CASSLAETGLLFF. Written as DNA, the CDR3 is TGTGCCAGCAGCTTAGCCGAGACAGGGCTGCTGTTTTTT. Full variable domain (outside the CDR3, taken from reference TRBV7-8 and TRBJ1-4): GAGVSQSPRYKVAKRGQDVALRCDPISGHVSLFWYQQALGQGPEFLTYFQNEAQLDKSGLPSDRFFAERPEGSVSTLKIQRTQQEDSAVYLCASSLAETGLLFFGSGTQLSVL.

CDR3 in amino acids: CASSPTRTASSGNTIYF. The CDR3 DNA follows: TGTGCCAGCTCACCAACCAGGACAGCAAGCTCTGGAAACACCATATATTTT. The chain employs TRBV18 and TRBJ1-3; D is possibly TRBD1 (6 bases). The CDR3 length is 17 residues. V gave up 2 bases and J gave up 0 bases, with 14 bases separating them. Germline V gene data show CDR1 as KGHSH and CDR2 as LQKENI.

This sequence joins TRBV15 and TRBJ1-1, with D perhaps TRBD1 (6 bases). Germline loops: CDR1 LNHNV, CDR2 YYDKDF (reference sequence). CDR3 length: 14 amino acids. The V and J ends lost 6 bases and 5 bases respectively, with 16 bases between them. The CDR3 here is CATRGGGSMTEAFF. CDR3 sequence (DNA): TGTGCCACCAGAGGGGGGGGTAGTATGACTGAAGCTTTCTTT.

V usage is TRBV30 and J usage is TRBJ2-1; no firm D call. This CDR3 is built from 13 residues. The germline V gene encodes CDR1 GTSNPN and CDR2 SVGIG (reference sequence). Trimming took 1 base from V and 5 from J, leaving 9 bases between them. CDR3 DNA: TGTGCCTGGAGTGGGGCGAATAACAATGAGCAGTTCTTC. It translates to CAWSGANNNEQFF. The complete variable domain, with remaining parts taken from reference TRBV30 and TRBJ2-1, reads SQTIHQWPATLVQPVGSPLSLECTVEGTSNPNLYWYRQAAGRGLQLLFYSVGIGQISSEVPQNLSASRPQDRQFILSSKKLLLSDSGFYLCAWSGANNNEQFFGPGTRLTVL.

V gene TRBV5-6 combines with J gene TRBJ2-3, with D hard to call. The germline V gene has CDR1 SGHDT and CDR2 YYEEEE. This CDR3 contains 14 residues. Trimming removed 0 bases at V and 0 bases at J, with 5 bases between. The CDR3 loop is CASSLVLSTDTQYF. CDR3 coding DNA: TGTGCCAGCAGCTTGGTCCTGAGCACAGATACGCAGTATTTT. Based on the CDR3 plus reference TRBV5-6 and TRBJ2-3, the full variable domain is DAGVTQSPTHLIKTRGQQVTLRCSPKSGHDTVSWYQQALGQGPQFIFQYYEEEERQRGNFPDRFSGHQFPNYSSELNVNALLLGDSALYLCASSLVLSTDTQYFGPGTRLTVL.

On this clone itself: One end of the junction fails to match germline, which may point to a read error. Here the CDR3 reads CASSSRQNTGELFF. CDR3 bases: TGTGCTAGCAGCTCACGACAGAACACCGGGGAGCTGTTTTTT. The chain recombines TRBV7-7 with TRBJ2-2, with no clear D. Germline loops: CDR1 SSHAT, CDR2 FNYEAQ (reference sequence). This CDR3 is built from 14 residues.

The DNA of the CDR3 is TGTGCCAGCAGTCTGGACAGGGTCGTCACTGAAGCTTTCTTT. Encoded protein: CASSLDRVVTEAFF. The chain is built from TRBV28 and TRBJ1-1; TRBD1 matches at 8 bases. V dropped 5 bases and J dropped 4; count of bases not matched to a gene: 6. Germline V gene data show CDR1 as MDHEN and CDR2 as SYDVKM. This CDR3 has 14 amino acids.

The V gene is TRBV5-1, the J gene TRBJ1-1; tentative D call: TRBD1 (5 bases). Looked up from germline, CDR1 is SGHRS and CDR2 is YFSETQ. Trimming took off 4 bases at V and 2 bases at J, with 12 bases between the two ends. The CDR3 is 14 residues long. For the CDR3, the DNA is TGCGCCAGCAGCCGATGGGGGGGAAACACTGAAGCTTTCTTT. Encoded protein: CASSRWGGNTEAFF. Full variable domain (outside the CDR3, taken from reference TRBV5-1 and TRBJ1-1): KAGVTQTPRYLIKTRGQQVTLSCSPISGHRSVSWYQQTPGQGLQFLFEYFSETQRNKGNFPGRFSGRQFSNSRSEMNVSTLELGDSALYLCASSRWGGNTEAFFGQGTRLTVV.

The chain uses TRBV13 and TRBJ2-7, with TRBD1 matching 10 bases. This CDR3 is 15 amino acids long. Germline trimming cut 5 bases from V and 2 bases from J; bases unmatched to any gene: 6. Germline values: CDR1 PRHDT, CDR2 FYEKMQ (reference sequence). The CDR3 DNA reads TGTGCCAGCAGCCCGGACAGGGGGAGTCCCTACGAGCAGTACTTC. Protein: CASSPDRGSPYEQYF.

The rearrangement links TRBV25-1 to TRBJ1-1; TRBD1 matches 7 bases. CDR1 and CDR2 (germline): MGHDK, SYGVNS. Trimming removed 4 bases from V and 5 bases from J; junction bases left unmatched: 7. There are 14 residues in the CDR3. CDR3 protein: CASSGRGRGTEAFF. DNA for the CDR3: TGTGCCAGCAGTGGGAGGGGCAGGGGGACTGAAGCTTTCTTT.